This entry features one T cell receptor (beta chain) sequence. These data come from a study of blood T cell repertoires in COVID-19. For the study at large: Both acute and convalescent COVID-19 samples were obtained from the United States, Italy and Spain.

In Seattle, patients joined the study during active infection and were tracked longitudinally. This CDR3 has 13 residues. Germline V gene lookup returns CDR1 SGHAT and CDR2 FQNNGV. Trimming at V came to 5 bases and at J to 5 bases, leaving 5 bases not matched to a gene. In the authors' workflow: Scientists estimated how many nucleated cells there were by amplifying reference gene primers. The protocol was immunoSEQ multiplex PCR, while the TCRdb copy is restricted to in-frame clones and leaves out a portion. Clonal size and the V and J genes are those of that table, whereas D and trimming came from the DNA. The profile shows about 170,000 clones, under 85% of them singletons.

This chain connects TRBV11-2 to TRBJ2-5; 7 bases agree with TRBD1. This clonotype was obtained from a man aged 80 or over with COVID-19, enrolled during active disease. The specimen sequenced was peripheral blood. This CDR3 is CASSVDREETQYF. The DNA of the CDR3 is TGTGCCAGCAGCGTCGACAGGGAGGAGACCCAGTACTTC. The full variable domain, with the rest looked up from reference TRBV11-2 and TRBJ2-5, is EAGVAQSPRYKIIEKRQSVAFWCNPISGHATLYWYQQILGQGPKLLIQFQNNGVVDDSQLPKDRFSAERLKGVDSTLKIQPAKLEDSAVYLCASSVDREETQYFGPGTRLLVL.